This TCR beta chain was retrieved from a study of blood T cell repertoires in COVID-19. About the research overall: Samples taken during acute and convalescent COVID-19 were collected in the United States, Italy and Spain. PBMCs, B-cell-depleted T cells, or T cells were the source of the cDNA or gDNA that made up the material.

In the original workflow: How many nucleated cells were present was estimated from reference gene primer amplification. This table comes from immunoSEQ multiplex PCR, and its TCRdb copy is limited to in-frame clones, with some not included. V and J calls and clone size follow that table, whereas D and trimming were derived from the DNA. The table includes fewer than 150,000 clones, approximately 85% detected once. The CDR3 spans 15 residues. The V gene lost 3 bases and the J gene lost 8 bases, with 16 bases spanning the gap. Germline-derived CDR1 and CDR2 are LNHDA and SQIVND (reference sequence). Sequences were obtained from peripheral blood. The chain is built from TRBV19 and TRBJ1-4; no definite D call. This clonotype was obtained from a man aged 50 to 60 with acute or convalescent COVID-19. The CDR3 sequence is CASSIGRLLGEKLFF. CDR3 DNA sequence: TGTGCCAGTAGTATTGGGCGCCTACTAGGCGAAAAACTGTTTTTT. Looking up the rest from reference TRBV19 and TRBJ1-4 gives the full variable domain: DGGITQSPKYLFRKEGQNVTLSCEQNLNHDAMYWYRQDPGQGLRLIYYSQIVNDFQKGDIAEGYSVSREKKESFPLTVTSAQKNPTAFYLCASSIGRLLGEKLFFGSGTQLSVL.